Reported below is one T cell receptor beta chain. It has no known antigen specificity. The input lacks base qualities; no much larger clone sits a single base away. To sequence the TCRbeta CDR3 region, genomic DNA was isolated from the sorted cells. The immunoSEQ Assay was used for sequencing of TCRbeta CDR3 regions. In its TCRdb copy, this immuneACCESS table keeps in-frame sequences only and misses some clones. Where compared with another copy, unresolved V genes explain less than half of these, and the others have no known cause. Recorded for this sample are tens of thousands of clones; over 75% of them occurred a single time. The ten largest clones add up to roughly 0.74% of the sample. This record comes from a study of OX40 agonist ivuxolimab in advanced cancers. In the study overall: Ivuxolimab was a fully human IgG2 agonistic monoclonal antibody targeting the costimulatory receptor OX40 (CD134). Intravenous ivuxolimab was administered to patients every 2 weeks at six dose levels: 0.01, 0.1, 0.3, 1.5, 3 and 10 mg/kg. Of the approximately 53 patients in dose escalation, about 20 had hepatocellular carcinoma, roughly 15 had melanoma, 9 had renal cell carcinoma and 9 had head and neck cancer. In the dose-escalation cohort, 70% to 85% of patients were male, and the mean age was 60 years with a range of about 23 to 79. Prior anti-PD-1, anti-PD-L1 or anti-CTLA-4 therapy was permitted, and checkpoint inhibitors had been received by approximately 39% of dose-escalation patients. Partial responses occurred in three dose-escalation patients, of whom one had hepatocellular carcinoma and two had cutaneous melanoma. Peripheral TCRbeta sequencing aimed to test whether ivuxolimab altered TCR sequence diversity and caused clonal T-cell expansion. The paper covers the monotherapy dose-escalation part of the phase I ivuxolimab trial, which included N of about 50 patients. Broad study findings and their caveats: Partial responders in the 0.1-3.0 mg/kg groups had among the lowest normalized peripheral clonal expansion, especially among CD8+ T cells. Clonal expansion of both CD4+ and CD8+ blood T cells was observed from baseline to week 6 at doses 0.1 to 3.0 mg/kg. After ivuxolimab, more expanded clones were found on average in CD8+ T cells than in CD4+ T cells. Which antigens the clonally expanded peripheral T cells were specific for was not determined. Low levels of normalized T-cell clonal expansion were also seen in some nonresponding patients.

Patients with autoimmune disease history or receiving systemic immunosuppression were excluded from the trial. Peripheral blood for TCR sequencing was collected from all dose cohorts at baseline, on cycle 4 day 1, and on cycle 7 day 1. The samples were drawn from a first-in-human, open-label, multicenter phase I dose-escalation trial of ivuxolimab. Adults with locally advanced or metastatic melanoma, renal cell, hepatocellular, or head and neck squamous cell carcinoma were enrolled in the trial. Before TCR sequencing, CD4+ T cells and CD8+ T cells from peripheral blood were sorted into separate populations. This TCR derives from an adult with an advanced solid tumor such as melanoma, head and neck, liver or kidney cancer. This specimen was CD4+ or CD8+ T cells sorted from blood, taken in a trial of the OX40 agonist ivuxolimab.

In nucleotide form, the sequence is TGTGCCAGCAGATCGACAGGGCCTGAAGCTTTCTTT. This codes for CASRSTGPEAFF. The sequence links TRBV6-5 to TRBJ1-1; TRBD1 aligns with 7 central bases. CDR1 and CDR2, per the germline V gene, are MNHEY and SVGAGI. Relative to germline, V is missing 6 bases and J is missing 6 bases, with 4 bases of the junction outside any gene match. Taken from cysteine to phenylalanine, the CDR3 has 12 residues. Only the CDR3 region is kept as DNA, spanning 36 bases read in frame from base 1.